This TCR beta chain originates from a study of OX40 agonist ivuxolimab in advanced cancers. Regarding the complete study: Ivuxolimab was an agonistic, fully human IgG2 monoclonal antibody directed against OX40 (CD134), a costimulatory receptor. Intravenous ivuxolimab was administered to patients every 2 weeks at six dose levels: 0.01, 0.1, 0.3, 1.5, 3 and 10 mg/kg. Of the roughly 51 patients in dose escalation, 19 had hepatocellular carcinoma, some 15 had melanoma, 9 had renal cell carcinoma and 9 had head and neck cancer. The dose-escalation cohort was about 83% male with a mean age of about 60 years, ranging from about 23 to 85. Patients were allowed to have had prior anti-PD-1, anti-PD-L1 or anti-CTLA-4 therapy, and 40% of the dose-escalation patients had been treated with checkpoint inhibitors. Partial responses were achieved by three dose-escalation patients, of whom one had hepatocellular carcinoma and two had cutaneous melanoma. The purpose of peripheral TCRbeta sequencing was to test whether ivuxolimab changed TCR sequence diversity and led to clonal T-cell expansion. The monotherapy dose-escalation portion (N ≈ 56 patients) of the phase I ivuxolimab trial is reported in the paper.

A remark on this clone: Its antigen is unknown. The record has no base qualities; no much larger clone is one base away.

The trial excluded patients who had a history of autoimmune disease or who were on systemic immunosuppression. In every dose cohort, peripheral blood was drawn for TCR sequencing at baseline, cycle 4 day 1, and cycle 7 day 1. Samples came from an open-label, multicenter, first-in-human phase I dose-escalation trial of ivuxolimab. Adults with locally advanced or metastatic melanoma, renal cell carcinoma, hepatocellular carcinoma or head and neck squamous cell carcinoma were enrolled in the trial. CD4+ and CD8+ T cells were sorted separately from peripheral blood before TCR sequencing. For sequencing of the TCRbeta CDR3 region, genomic DNA was extracted from the sorted cells. The immunoSEQ Assay was used to sequence the TCRbeta CDR3 regions. In its TCRdb copy, this immuneACCESS table keeps in-frame sequences only and misses some clones. Where compared with another copy, unresolved V genes explain less than half of these, and the others have no known cause. In this sample the table shows about 98,000 clones, about 88% of which occur a single time. Of the sample, 0.82% is held by the ten largest clones.

General findings and caveats noted by the study authors: Clonal expansion of both CD4+ and CD8+ blood T cells was observed from baseline to week 6 at doses 0.1 to 3.0 mg/kg. Low levels of normalized T-cell clonal expansion were also shown by some nonresponding patients. After ivuxolimab, more expanded clones were found on average in CD8+ T cells than in CD4+ T cells. In the 0.1-3.0 mg/kg groups, partial responders had among the lowest normalized peripheral clonal expansion, particularly in CD8+ T cells. Antigen specificity was not determined for the clonally expanded peripheral T cells.

This receptor was identified in an adult with an advanced solid tumor such as melanoma, head and neck, liver or kidney cancer. Source: CD4+ or CD8+ T cells sorted from blood, taken in a trial of the OX40 agonist ivuxolimab.

CDR3 protein: CASSQDLVGGETQYF. Read as DNA, the sequence is TGTGCCAGCAGCCAAGATCTTGTAGGGGGGGAGACCCAGTACTTC. The V and J genes are TRBV14 and TRBJ2-5; the D segment might be TRBD1 or TRBD2, since each matches 6 bases. The V and J ends are trimmed by 0 bases and 5 bases, leaving 13 bases between them. The CDR3, from cysteine to phenylalanine, totals 15 residues. This entry keeps only the CDR3 DNA: 45 bases, framed from base 1. CDR1 and CDR2 are read off the germline V gene as SGHDN and FVKESK. With the rest looked up from the reference TRBV14 and TRBJ2-5 genes rather than sequenced, the full variable domain is EAGVTQFPSHSVIEKGQTVTLRCDPISGHDNLYWYRRVMGKEIKFLLHFVKESKQDESGMPNNRFLAERTGGTYSTLKVQPAELEDSGVYFCASSQDLVGGETQYFGPGTRLLVL.